The 4 T cell receptor beta chains listed next were all sequenced from one sample in a study of blood T cell repertoires in COVID-19. The table came from immunoSEQ multiplex PCR; TCRdb's copy has only in-frame clones and leaves some out. Among about 130,000 clones listed, 88% were seen once. The sample was peripheral blood. The receptors here all came from a woman aged 80 or over with acute or convalescent COVID-19.

The chain has TRBV9 and TRBJ2-3; a weak D match, TRBD2 (6 bases). V was pared by 0 bases and J by 6 bases, with 11 bases between. Germline assignment: CDR1 SGDLS and CDR2 YYNGEE. The CDR3 extends over 14 amino acids. The CDR3, as DNA: TGTGCCAGCAGCGTAGTCCCCCTAGCGGATACGCAGTATTTT. This translates into CASSVVPLADTQYF.

The chain carries TRBV14 and TRBJ1-2, with 8 bases lining up with TRBD1. Germline assignment: CDR1 SGHDN and CDR2 FVKESK. J gave up 8 bases and V 3 bases, and 5 bases lay outside the gene matches. The CDR3 has 13 residues. CDR3 region: CASSQVRGLGYTF. The CDR3, as DNA: TGTGCCAGCAGCCAGGTCAGGGGGCTAGGCTACACCTTC.

V gene TRBV9 combines with J gene TRBJ2-7, with TRBD2 matching over 8 bases. The CDR3 runs 14 residues. The V and J ends lost 0 bases and 6 bases, in that order; junction bases with no gene match: 5. The germline gives CDR1 SGDLS, CDR2 YYNGEE. The CDR3, as DNA: TGTGCCAGCAGCGTAGACGGGGGGGCCCGCGAGCAGTACTTC. Translation gives CASSVDGGAREQYF.

V gene TRBV6-1 combines with J gene TRBJ1-4, with 9 positions matching TRBD1. V shed 3 bases, J shed 4 bases, and the junction held 6 bases outside the gene matches. This CDR3 has 16 amino acids. The germline V gene encodes CDR1 MNHNS and CDR2 SASEGT. For the CDR3, the DNA is TGTGCCAGCAGTGAGGCTACGGGACAGGGTAATGAAAAACTGTTTTTT. It yields the protein CASSEATGQGNEKLFF.